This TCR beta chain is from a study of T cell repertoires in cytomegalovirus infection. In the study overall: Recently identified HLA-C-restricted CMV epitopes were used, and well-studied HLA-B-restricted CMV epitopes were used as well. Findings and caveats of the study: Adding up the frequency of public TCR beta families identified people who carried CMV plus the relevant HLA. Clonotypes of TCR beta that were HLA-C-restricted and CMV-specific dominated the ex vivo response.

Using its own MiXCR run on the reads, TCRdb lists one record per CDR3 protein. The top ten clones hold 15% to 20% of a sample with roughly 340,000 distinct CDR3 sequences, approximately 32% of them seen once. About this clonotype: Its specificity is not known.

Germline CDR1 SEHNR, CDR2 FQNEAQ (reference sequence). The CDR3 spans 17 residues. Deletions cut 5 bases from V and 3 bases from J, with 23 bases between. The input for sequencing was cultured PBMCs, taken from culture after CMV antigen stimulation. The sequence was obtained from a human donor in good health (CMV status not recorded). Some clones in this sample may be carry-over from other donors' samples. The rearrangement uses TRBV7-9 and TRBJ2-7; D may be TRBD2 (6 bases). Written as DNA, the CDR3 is TGTGCCAGCAGCGGGGAAAAAGGGTCGGAGGGGCACTACGAGCAGTACTTC. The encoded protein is CASSGEKGSEGHYEQYF.